This T cell receptor (beta chain) was recovered during a study of blood T cell repertoires in COVID-19. Study background: T cells, B-cell-depleted T cells, or PBMCs supplied cDNA or gDNA.

CDR1 and CDR2 from the germline V gene are MNHEY and SVGEGT. The CDR3 spans 15 residues. V shed 6 bases, J shed 4 bases, and the junction held 5 bases outside the gene matches. Under the authors' procedure: Scientists estimated how many nucleated cells there were by amplifying reference gene primers. TCRdb keeps only in-frame clones here, not all; method: immunoSEQ multiplex PCR. V and J calls and clone size are as listed in that table; D and trimming were resolved from the DNA. In the table there are 200,000 to 300,000 clones, roughly 80% of which are singletons. The rearrangement links TRBV6-2 or TRBV6-3 to TRBJ2-3, with TRBD2 matching over 12 bases. The sequencing input was peripheral blood. The receptor comes from a man in his sixties with acute or convalescent COVID-19. The CDR3 region has the DNA TGTGCCAGCAGCCGCGGACTAGCGGGACCAGATACGCAGTATTTT. This translates into CASSRGLAGPDTQYF.